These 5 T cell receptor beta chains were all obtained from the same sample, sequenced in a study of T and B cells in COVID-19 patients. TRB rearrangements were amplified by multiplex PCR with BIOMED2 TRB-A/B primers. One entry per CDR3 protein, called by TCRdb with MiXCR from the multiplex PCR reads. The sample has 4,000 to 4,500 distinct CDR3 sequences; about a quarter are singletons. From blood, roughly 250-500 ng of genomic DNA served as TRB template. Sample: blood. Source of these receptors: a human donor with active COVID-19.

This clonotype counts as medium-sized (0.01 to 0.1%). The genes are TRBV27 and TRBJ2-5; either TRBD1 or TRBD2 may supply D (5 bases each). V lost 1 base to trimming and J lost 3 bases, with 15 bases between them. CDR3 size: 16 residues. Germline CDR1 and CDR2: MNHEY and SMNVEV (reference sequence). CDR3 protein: CASSLLFGGGKETQYF. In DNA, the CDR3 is TGTGCCAGCAGTTTATTATTCGGTGGGGGTAAAGAGACCCAGTACTTC.

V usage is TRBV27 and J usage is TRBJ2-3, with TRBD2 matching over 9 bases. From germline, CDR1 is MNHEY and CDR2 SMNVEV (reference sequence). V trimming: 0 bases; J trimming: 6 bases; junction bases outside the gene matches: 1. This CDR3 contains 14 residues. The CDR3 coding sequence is TGTGCCAGCAGTTTATCGGCGGGAGGGGATACGCAGTATTTT. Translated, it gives CASSLSAGGDTQYF.

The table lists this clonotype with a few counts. The CDR3 DNA is TGTGCCAGCAGAGGGTCCCACTCTGGAAACACCATATATTTT. This sequence encodes CASRGSHSGNTIYF. The chain is built from TRBV28 and TRBJ1-3; D uncertain. CDR1 is MDHEN, CDR2 SYDVKM, per germline. This CDR3 region has 14 residues. Trimming shortened V by 6 bases and J by 0 bases, and 9 bases separated the two germline ends.

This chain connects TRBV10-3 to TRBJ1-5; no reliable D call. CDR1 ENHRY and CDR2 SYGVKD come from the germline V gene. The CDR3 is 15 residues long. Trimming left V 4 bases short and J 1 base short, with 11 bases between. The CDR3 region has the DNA TGTGCCATCAGTGCGTTGGGTTTAAGCAATCAGCCCCAGCATTTT. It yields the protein CAISALGLSNQPQHF.

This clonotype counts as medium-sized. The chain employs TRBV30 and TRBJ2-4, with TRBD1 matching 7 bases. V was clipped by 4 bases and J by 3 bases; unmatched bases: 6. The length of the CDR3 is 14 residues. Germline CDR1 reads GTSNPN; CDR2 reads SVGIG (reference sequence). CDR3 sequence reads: CAWTGGKFKNIQYF. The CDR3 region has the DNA TGTGCCTGGACAGGGGGAAAATTCAAAAACATTCAGTACTTC.